Below are 21 T cell receptor beta chains sequenced from a single sample in a study of cytomegalovirus exposure and HLA in healthy donors. Primers for the PCR totalled 60 Vbeta and 13 Jbeta. TCRdb keeps only in-frame clones here, not all; method: immunoSEQ multiplex PCR. The sample carries approximately 100,000 clones, around three quarters recorded once. The sequenced material came from PBMCs. The receptors shown here come from a woman in her fifties or sixties in good health and CMV-seropositive.

The rearrangement links TRBV11-3 to TRBJ2-2; tentatively, D is TRBD1 (6 bases). The V gene lost 2 bases and the J gene lost 6 bases, with 10 bases spanning the gap. Per germline, CDR1 SGHNT and CDR2 YENEEA. This CDR3 has 14 residues. CDR3 coding DNA: TGTGCCAGCAGCTTAAGCACAGGGTCCGGGGAGCTGTTTTTT. Residues: CASSLSTGSGELFF.

This clone appeared a few times. This chain uses TRBV6-1 with TRBJ1-1; unclear D gene. The V gene lost 5 bases and the J gene lost 0 bases, with 7 bases spanning the gap. The germline V gene has CDR1 MNHNS and CDR2 SASEGT. The CDR3 spans 13 residues. The CDR3 sequence is CASSSRMNTEAFF. The CDR3 nucleotides are TGTGCCAGCAGTTCGAGGATGAACACTGAAGCTTTCTTT.

The chain uses TRBV6-5 and TRBJ1-6; the D gene is possibly TRBD1 (5 bases). The germline V gene has CDR1 MNHEY and CDR2 SVGAGI. V gave up 2 bases and J gave up 7 bases, with 9 bases separating them. The length of the CDR3 is 14 residues. The DNA of the CDR3 is TGTGCCAGCAGTTACAGACAGAAGAATTCACCCCTCCACTTT. The encoded protein is CASSYRQKNSPLHF.

The gene calls are TRBV5-4 and TRBJ2-3, with 13 bases lining up with TRBD2. Germline V gene sequence: CDR1 SGHNT, CDR2 YYREEE (reference sequence). V trimming: 4 bases; J trimming: 5 bases; junction bases outside the gene matches: 4. The length of the CDR3 is 15 residues. This CDR3 reads CASSPTSGRGDTQYF. In nucleotides, the CDR3 is TGTGCCAGCAGCCCCACTAGCGGGAGGGGAGATACGCAGTATTTT.

The genes are TRBV6-6 and TRBJ2-2; 11 nucleotides match TRBD2. The germline CDR1 and CDR2 sequences are MNHNY and SVGAGI (reference sequence). The CDR3 contains 15 residues. J lost 1 base, V lost 7 bases, and 2 bases had no gene match. CDR3 DNA sequence: TGTGCCAGCATCGGACTAGCGGGGAACACCGGGGAGCTGTTTTTT. Amino acids: CASIGLAGNTGELFF.

The CDR3 is CASSLTGTGESNQPQHF. The CDR3 nucleotides read TGTGCCAGCAGCTTGACCGGGACAGGGGAGAGCAATCAGCCCCAGCATTTT. This chain links TRBV5-5 with TRBJ1-5; 10 bases map to TRBD1. Germline values: CDR1 SGHKS, CDR2 YYEKEE (reference sequence). The ends lost 1 base at V and 1 base at J; junction bases unmatched: 5. The CDR3 has 17 residues.

The chain joins TRBV6-5 to TRBJ1-2; D call uncertain. Germline V lookup: CDR1 MNHEY, CDR2 SVGAGI. The CDR3 extends over 15 amino acids. V gave up 6 bases and J gave up 4 bases, with 18 bases separating them. CDR3 DNA: TGTGCCAGCAGGGATAACGAGAGGGTCGGCTATGGCTACACCTTC. Encoded protein: CASRDNERVGYGYTF.

V is TRBV6-4 and J is TRBJ2-3; 11 nucleotides agree with TRBD2. V lost 0 bases and J lost 1; bases outside the gene matches: 0. The CDR3 runs 16 residues. CDR1 MRHNA and CDR2 SNTAGT come from the germline V gene. CDR3 bases: TGTGCCAGCAGTGACTCACTAGCGGGGGGCACAGATACGCAGTATTTT. Amino acids: CASSDSLAGGTDTQYF.

In its sample, this clone was seen a few times. This rearrangement joins TRBV6-5 to TRBJ1-6; a weak D match, TRBD1 (5 bases). Germline assignment: CDR1 MNHEY and CDR2 SVGAGI. CDR3 length: 14 residues. V lost 6 bases and J 10 bases, leaving 16 bases between the germline ends. The CDR3 region has the DNA TGTGCCAGCAGCCAAACCGGGGGTGTATCACCCCTCCACTTT. It encodes CASSQTGGVSPLHF.

This clone was seen only a few times. The J gene is TRBJ1-2, the V gene TRBV19; D gene unclear. Per the germline V gene, CDR1 is LNHDA and CDR2 is SQIVND (reference sequence). The CDR3 spans 14 residues. The V and J ends lost 5 bases and 2 bases respectively, with 12 bases between them. The CDR3, as DNA: TGTGCCAGTAGTCTCGAGACAACAAACTATGGCTACACCTTC. Translated, it gives CASSLETTNYGYTF.

This chain links TRBV5-1 with TRBJ2-1; 8 nucleotides line up with TRBD1. V lost 4 bases, J lost 5 bases, and 8 bases stayed unmatched. Germline-derived CDR1 and CDR2 are SGHRS and YFSETQ. The CDR3 is 15 amino acids. CDR3 region: CASSPGTGGDNEQFF. The CDR3 DNA reads TGCGCCAGCAGCCCCGGGACAGGAGGAGACAATGAGCAGTTCTTC.

The V and J genes are TRBV5-4 and TRBJ2-5; TRBD2 matches at 8 bases. With 4 bases clipped from V and 2 bases from J, the junction kept 4 bases outside the gene matches. The CDR3 length is 14 residues. Germline V gene data show CDR1 as SGHNT and CDR2 as YYREEE (reference sequence). The DNA of the CDR3 is TGTGCCAGCAGCAGGACTAGCTCTCAAGAGACCCAGTACTTC. Its protein product is CASSRTSSQETQYF.

This clone was counted a few times. The rearrangement uses TRBV7-2 and TRBJ1-1; the D is unclear. CDR3 length equals 13 residues. CDR1 and CDR2 from the germline V gene are SGHTA and FQGNSA. Between the trimmed V and J ends, which lost 5 bases and 3 bases, there was a span of 10 bases. The chain's CDR3 is CASSPNDYTEAFF. The CDR3 DNA sequence: TGTGCCAGCAGCCCGAACGACTACACTGAAGCTTTCTTT.

The chain combines TRBV7-6 with TRBJ2-5; tentatively, D is TRBD2 (5 bases). Deletions cut 7 bases from V and 3 bases from J, with 15 bases between. This CDR3 has 14 amino acids. CDR1 and CDR2 (germline): SGHVS, FNYEAQ. CDR3 nucleotides: TGTGCCAGCACCAAATGGCGGGCTGAAGAGACCCAGTACTTC. Amino acid sequence: CASTKWRAEETQYF.

This rearrangement joins TRBV2 to TRBJ1-4, with D possibly matching TRBD1 (6 bases). V lost 6 bases, J lost 0 bases, and 14 bases lay in between. CDR1 and CDR2 from the germline V gene are SNHLY and FYNNEI. The CDR3 loop spans 16 amino acids. In DNA form, the CDR3 reads TGTGCCAGCAGCAGACAGGCAGTAGCAACTAATGAAAAACTGTTTTTT. Translation gives CASSRQAVATNEKLFF.

The J gene is TRBJ2-1, the V gene TRBV29-1, with 11 nucleotides matching TRBD1. The CDR3 loop spans 14 amino acids. The V gene's germline CDR1 is SQVTM and CDR2 ANQGSEA. Trimming at V came to 5 bases and at J to 3 bases, leaving 3 bases not matched to a gene. CDR3 sequence: CSVQGQGGYNEQFF. CDR3 in DNA: TGCAGCGTTCAGGGACAGGGGGGCTACAATGAGCAGTTCTTC.

The V and J genes are TRBV6-1 and TRBJ2-7; the D gene is possibly TRBD2 (6 bases). Germline CDR1 reads MNHNS; CDR2 reads SASEGT. There are 15 residues in the CDR3. Trimming left V 1 base short and J 3 bases short, with 13 bases between. The CDR3 sequence: CASSEGPGEYYEQYF. The DNA for the CDR3 is TGTGCCAGCAGTGAAGGCCCGGGAGAATACTACGAGCAGTACTTC.

This clone was counted a single time. The genes are TRBV27 and TRBJ2-5, with 7 bases fitting TRBD2. This CDR3 is built from 13 residues. Losses at the gene ends were 6 bases for V and 5 bases for J; bases not matched to a gene: 6. Germline values: CDR1 MNHEY, CDR2 SMNVEV (reference sequence). The CDR3 spells CASSPRGVETQYF. Here the CDR3 DNA reads TGTGCCAGCAGCCCCCGGGGGGTGGAGACCCAGTACTTC.

The chain joins TRBV20-1 to TRBJ2-1; D not certain. CDR3 length: 11 residues. Germline V lookup: CDR1 DFQATT, CDR2 SNEGSKA (reference sequence). Trimming took 6 bases from V and 9 from J, leaving 12 bases between them. The chain's CDR3 is CSAASSLEQFF. The CDR3 nucleotides are TGCAGTGCAGCTTCTAGTCTTGAGCAGTTCTTC.

This clone was picked up one time. The chain joins TRBV6-1 to TRBJ2-1; TRBD2 aligns across 9 bases. The V gene end was trimmed by 6 bases and the J gene end by 4 bases; junction bases not matched to a gene: 7. This CDR3 comprises 15 residues. Per germline, CDR1 MNHNS and CDR2 SASEGT. CDR3 sequence: CASSPAGGEYNEQFF. The CDR3 DNA follows: TGTGCCAGCAGCCCAGCGGGAGGAGAGTACAATGAGCAGTTCTTC.

The chain is built from TRBV2 and TRBJ2-7; TRBD2 might be the D (5 bases). Germline V gene lookup returns CDR1 SNHLY and CDR2 FYNNEI. The CDR3 spans 13 residues. With 6 bases removed from V and 2 bases from J, the gap between germline ends came to 11 bases. CDR3 region: CASRGRGAYEQYF. The CDR3, as DNA: TGTGCCAGCAGGGGCCGGGGAGCCTACGAGCAGTACTTC.